This entry lists 12 T cell receptor beta chains sequenced from one sample in a study of blood T cell repertoires in COVID-19. The assay was immunoSEQ multiplex PCR, and TCRdb's table has in-frame clones only and misses some. Of about 170,000 clones in the sample, around 84% were seen once. Sequenced sample: peripheral blood. Receptors originate from a woman older than 75 with COVID-19, enrolled during active disease.

J is TRBJ2-7 and V is TRBV6-5; 10 bases agree with TRBD2. The V and J ends lost 8 bases and 6 bases, in that order; junction bases with no gene match: 13. Per the germline V gene, CDR1 is MNHEY and CDR2 is SVGAGI. The CDR3 is made up of 15 amino acids. The CDR3 loop is CASRPLAGVMGEQYF. DNA of the CDR3: TGTGCCAGCCGGCCTCTAGCGGGAGTAATGGGCGAGCAGTACTTC.

The gene calls are TRBV6-1 and TRBJ2-7; 13 nucleotides match TRBD2. The CDR3 is 18 residues long. In germline, CDR1 is MNHNS, CDR2 SASEGT. The V gene end was trimmed by 4 bases and the J gene end by 2 bases; junction bases not matched to a gene: 11. CDR3 residues: CASSGTGQGLAGPYEQYF. CDR3 DNA sequence: TGTGCCAGCAGTGGGACAGGGCAGGGACTAGCGGGGCCCTACGAGCAGTACTTC.

This rearrangement joins TRBV5-1 to TRBJ1-1, with D possibly being TRBD1 (5 bases). CDR1 and CDR2 (germline): SGHRS, YFSETQ. CDR3 length equals 15 residues. V lost 0 bases and J 3 bases, leaving 12 bases between the germline ends. CDR3 sequence: CASSLARPGDTEAFF. The CDR3 DNA reads TGCGCCAGCAGCTTGGCTCGTCCGGGGGACACTGAAGCTTTCTTT.

The CDR3 nucleotides are TGTGCCAGCAGTTCTACAGGGGAGGAGCAGTACTTC. This codes for CASSSTGEEQYF. V usage is TRBV12-3 or TRBV12-4 and J usage is TRBJ2-7; TRBD1 matches 7 bases. After removal of 4 bases from V and 7 bases from J, the junction contained 4 bases not matched to a gene. There are 12 residues in the CDR3.

The sample holds one count of this clone. The chain links TRBV3-1 (or the pseudogene TRBV3-2) to TRBJ1-1; 9 nucleotides align to TRBD1. The CDR3 length is 14 residues. The germline gives CDR1 LGHDT, CDR2 YNNKEL (reference sequence). V trimming: 5 bases; J trimming: 8 bases; junction bases outside the gene matches: 9. CDR3: CASSSTGGRAEAFF. DNA for the CDR3: TGTGCCAGCAGCTCGACAGGGGGAAGGGCGGAAGCTTTCTTT.

The chain employs TRBV4-1 and TRBJ1-3; a possible D gene is TRBD1 (6 bases). The CDR3 is 16 residues long. V lost 1 base to trimming and J lost 2 bases, with 12 bases between them. CDR1 and CDR2 (germline): MGHRA, YSYEKL. CDR3: CASSQGPQGTGNTIYF. The CDR3 nucleotides read TGCGCCAGCAGCCAAGGGCCCCAGGGGACTGGAAACACCATATATTTT.

The chain has TRBV28 and TRBJ2-7; TRBD2 is a possible D gene (6 bases). V lost 10 bases and J lost 0, with 16 bases in between. The germline V gene has CDR1 MDHEN and CDR2 SYDVKM. The length of the CDR3 is 14 residues. This CDR3 reads CATGSPSVSYEQYF. DNA of the CDR3: TGTGCCACCGGCAGCCCTAGCGTCTCCTACGAGCAGTACTTC.

The chain carries TRBV20-1 and TRBJ2-3, with 9 bases lining up with TRBD2. After removal of 3 bases from V and 3 bases from J, the junction contained 7 bases not matched to a gene. Germline-derived CDR1 and CDR2 are DFQATT and SNEGSKA (reference sequence). The CDR3 contains 15 residues. The chain's CDR3 is CSASSTLAGTDTQYF. CDR3 bases: TGCAGTGCTAGTTCGACCCTAGCGGGGACAGATACGCAGTATTTT.

This sequence joins TRBV6-6 and TRBJ1-5, with 11 bases fitting TRBD1. This CDR3 has 16 residues. V lost 4 bases, J lost 3 bases, and 5 bases stayed unmatched. Germline assignment: CDR1 MNHNY and CDR2 SVGAGI (reference sequence). This chain's CDR3 is CASSSGTGGLNQPQHF. As DNA, the CDR3 is TGTGCCAGCAGTTCCGGGACAGGGGGACTCAATCAGCCCCAGCATTTT.

The V call is TRBV7-9, the J call TRBJ1-1, with TRBD1 matching over 7 bases. Germline CDR1 is SEHNR and CDR2 is FQNEAQ (reference sequence). The CDR3 contains 17 residues. V dropped 7 bases and J dropped 0; count of bases not matched to a gene: 14. The CDR3 spells CASTPRGTAILNTEAFF. CDR3 nucleotides: TGTGCCAGCACCCCGCGCGGGACAGCTATCTTGAACACTGAAGCTTTCTTT.

The chain joins TRBV4-2 to TRBJ1-2, with 7 bases aligning to TRBD1. Germline values: CDR1 LGHNA, CDR2 YNFKEQ. V was pared by 4 bases and J by 0 bases, with 2 bases of the junction left unmatched. This CDR3 has 14 residues. The CDR3 DNA follows: TGTGCCAGCAGCCCCGGGACAGCTAACTATGGCTACACCTTC. This encodes CASSPGTANYGYTF.

This clone showed up just once. This chain's CDR3 is CASSNHKAQPGGADTQYF. The CDR3 coding sequence is TGTGCCAGCAGCAACCATAAGGCACAGCCCGGGGGTGCAGATACGCAGTATTTT. The rearrangement joins TRBV21-1 to TRBJ2-3; the DNA was not compared with TRBD2, the D call given in the table. TRBV21-1 is a known pseudogene. The CDR3 loop spans 18 amino acids.